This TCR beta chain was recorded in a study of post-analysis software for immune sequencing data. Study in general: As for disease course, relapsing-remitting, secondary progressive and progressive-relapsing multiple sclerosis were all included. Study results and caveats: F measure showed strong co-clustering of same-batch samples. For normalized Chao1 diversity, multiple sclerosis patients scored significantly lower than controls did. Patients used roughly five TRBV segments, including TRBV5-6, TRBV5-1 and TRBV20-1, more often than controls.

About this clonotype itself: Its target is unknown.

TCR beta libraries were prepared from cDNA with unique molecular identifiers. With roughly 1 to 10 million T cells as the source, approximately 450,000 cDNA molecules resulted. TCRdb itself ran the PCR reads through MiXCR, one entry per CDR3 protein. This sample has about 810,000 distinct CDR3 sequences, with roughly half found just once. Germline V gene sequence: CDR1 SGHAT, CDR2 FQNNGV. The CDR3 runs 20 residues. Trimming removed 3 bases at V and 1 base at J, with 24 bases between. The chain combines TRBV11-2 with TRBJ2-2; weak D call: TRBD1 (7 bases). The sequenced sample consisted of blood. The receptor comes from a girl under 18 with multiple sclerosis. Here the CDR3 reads CASSLREDWRGLQNTGELFF. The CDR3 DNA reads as TGTGCCAGCAGCTTGCGGGAAGATTGGAGGGGGCTCCAGAACACCGGGGAGCTGTTTTTT.